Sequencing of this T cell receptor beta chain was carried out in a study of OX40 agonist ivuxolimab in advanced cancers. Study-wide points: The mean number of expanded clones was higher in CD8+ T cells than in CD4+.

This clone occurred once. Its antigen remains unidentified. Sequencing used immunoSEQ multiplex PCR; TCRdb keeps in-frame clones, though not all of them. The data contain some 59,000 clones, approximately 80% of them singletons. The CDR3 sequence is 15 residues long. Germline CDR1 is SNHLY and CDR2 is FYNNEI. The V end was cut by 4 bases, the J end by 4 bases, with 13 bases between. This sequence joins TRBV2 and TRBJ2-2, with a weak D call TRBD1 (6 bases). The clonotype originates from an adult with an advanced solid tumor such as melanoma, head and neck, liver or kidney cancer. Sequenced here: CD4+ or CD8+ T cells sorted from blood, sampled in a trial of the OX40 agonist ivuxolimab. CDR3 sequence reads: CASSAPTGTTGELFF. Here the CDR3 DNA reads TGTGCCAGCAGTGCCCCGACAGGCACCACCGGGGAGCTGTTTTTT.